The 2 T cell receptor beta chains given below trace back to one sample, sequenced in a study of OX40 agonist ivuxolimab in advanced cancers. Measured with immunoSEQ multiplex PCR; TCRdb has only the in-frame clones, and not every one. The table has under 100,000 clones, approximately 82% seen once. The source material was CD4+ or CD8+ T cells sorted from blood, sampled in a trial of the OX40 agonist ivuxolimab. The source is an adult with an advanced solid tumor such as melanoma, head and neck, liver or kidney cancer.

About this clone: Germline is not matched at one junction end, which may reflect a read error. The chain couples TRBV6-1 to TRBJ2-1; the match to TRBD2 covers 8 bases. Per germline, CDR1 MNHNS and CDR2 SASEGT. The length of the CDR3 is 12 residues. CDR3 in DNA: TGTACCAGCGGGAGATTTTACAATGAGCAGTTCTTC. Amino acid sequence: CTSGRFYNEQFF.

The chain has TRBV19 and TRBJ1-1; D not resolved. This CDR3 spans 15 amino acids. Trimming removed 5 bases at V and 0 bases at J, with 13 bases between. Germline CDR1 is LNHDA and CDR2 is SQIVND (reference sequence). CDR3 sequence: CASSSSGRLNTEAFF. DNA of the CDR3: TGTGCCAGTAGTTCTTCCGGCCGTCTGAACACTGAAGCTTTCTTT.